A selection of T cell receptor beta chains follows, all from one sample in a study of regulatory T cells in long-lasting Graves disease. Via MiXCR, TCRdb re-called the multiplex PCR reads, giving one row per CDR3 protein. The data contain about 470,000 distinct CDR3 sequences, roughly a fifth of them singletons. The sequencing used peripheral blood mononuclear cells (PBMCs), collected when the disease was refractory, from a patient treated with antithyroid drugs. The origin of the receptors is a female donor with Graves disease. CDR3s include the opening cysteine and the closing phenylalanine or tryptophan. Fields, in order: D gene, clone size, V gene, J gene, CDR3 protein, CDR3 DNA. The D gene is left open where the match is weak. Some rows mark clone size as missing; the rest say once, few, many or name a class of expanded clone.

TRBD1	NA	TRBV5-8	TRBJ1-1	CASSSRGRVDTEAFF	TGTGCCAGCAGCTCCAGGGGGCGCGTGGACACTGAAGCTTTCTTT
TRBD1	many	TRBV6-5	TRBJ1-2	CASSSSGGGGYGYTF	TGTGCCAGCAGTTCCTCCGGAGGGGGCGGCTATGGCTACACCTTC
NA	NA	TRBV6-1	TRBJ1-1	CASSEIGNTEAFF	TGTGCCAGCAGTGAGATAGGGAACACTGAAGCTTTCTTT
NA	NA	TRBV28	TRBJ1-5	CANDEFEEVGQPQHF	TGTGCCAACGACGAGTTTGAAGAAGTGGGTCAGCCCCAGCATTTT
NA	NA	TRBV20-1	TRBJ2-4	CSARGEFTAKNIQYF	TGCAGTGCTAGAGGGGAGTTCACAGCCAAAAACATTCAGTACTTC
NA	NA	TRBV24-1	TRBJ2-2	CATSDPGQNTGELFF	TGTGCCACCAGTGATCCAGGGCAAAACACCGGGGAGCTGTTTTTT
TRBD1	NA	TRBV29-1	TRBJ1-1	CSVSTGANTEALF	TGCAGCGTTAGTACAGGGGCCAACACTGAAGCTCTCTTT
NA	NA	TRBV3-1	TRBJ1-2	CASSQARGYGYTF	TGTGCCAGCAGCCAAGCCAGGGGCTATGGCTACACCTTC
NA	many	TRBV20-1	TRBJ1-4	CSASRQGEKLFF	TGCAGTGCTAGCCGGCAGGGTGAAAAACTGTTTTTT
NA	many	TRBV6-2/TRBV6-3	TRBJ2-7	CASSYSISSYEQYF	TGTGCCAGCAGTTACTCTATATCATCCTACGAGCAGTACTTC
TRBD1	few	TRBV19	TRBJ1-5	CASSIGTGRSNQPQHF	TGTGCCAGTAGTATCGGGACAGGGAGAAGCAATCAGCCCCAGCATTTT
NA	NA	TRBV15	TRBJ1-5	CATSRDLVWARADQPQHF	TGTGCCACCAGCAGAGATTTGGTGTGGGCCAGGGCGGATCAGCCCCAGCATTTT
NA	few	TRBV24-1	TRBJ2-2	CATSDSDREAGELFF	TGTGCCACCAGTGATTCTGACAGGGAGGCCGGGGAGCTGTTCTTT
NA	many	TRBV9	TRBJ2-7	CASSARDGSYEQYF	TGTGCCAGCAGCGCGAGGGACGGCTCCTACGAGCAGTACTTC
NA	few	TRBV29-1	TRBJ1-2	CSVRGVDYGYTF	TGCAGCGTTCGGGGCGTGGACTATGGCTACACCTTC